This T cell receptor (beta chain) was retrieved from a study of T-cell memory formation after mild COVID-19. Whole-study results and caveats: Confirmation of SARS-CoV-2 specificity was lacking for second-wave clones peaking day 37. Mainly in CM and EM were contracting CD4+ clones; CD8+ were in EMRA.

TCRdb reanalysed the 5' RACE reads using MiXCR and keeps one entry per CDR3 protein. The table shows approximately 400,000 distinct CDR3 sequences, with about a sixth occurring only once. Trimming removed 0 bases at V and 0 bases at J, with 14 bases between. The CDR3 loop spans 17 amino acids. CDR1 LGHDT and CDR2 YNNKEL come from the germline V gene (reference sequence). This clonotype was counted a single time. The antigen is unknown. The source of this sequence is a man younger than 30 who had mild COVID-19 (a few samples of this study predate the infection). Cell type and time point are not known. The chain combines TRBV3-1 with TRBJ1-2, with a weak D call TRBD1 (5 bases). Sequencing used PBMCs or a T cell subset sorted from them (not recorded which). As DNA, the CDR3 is TGTGCCAGCAGCCAAGATCAATCAGGGTGGGCTAACTATGGCTACACCTTC. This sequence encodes CASSQDQSGWANYGYTF.